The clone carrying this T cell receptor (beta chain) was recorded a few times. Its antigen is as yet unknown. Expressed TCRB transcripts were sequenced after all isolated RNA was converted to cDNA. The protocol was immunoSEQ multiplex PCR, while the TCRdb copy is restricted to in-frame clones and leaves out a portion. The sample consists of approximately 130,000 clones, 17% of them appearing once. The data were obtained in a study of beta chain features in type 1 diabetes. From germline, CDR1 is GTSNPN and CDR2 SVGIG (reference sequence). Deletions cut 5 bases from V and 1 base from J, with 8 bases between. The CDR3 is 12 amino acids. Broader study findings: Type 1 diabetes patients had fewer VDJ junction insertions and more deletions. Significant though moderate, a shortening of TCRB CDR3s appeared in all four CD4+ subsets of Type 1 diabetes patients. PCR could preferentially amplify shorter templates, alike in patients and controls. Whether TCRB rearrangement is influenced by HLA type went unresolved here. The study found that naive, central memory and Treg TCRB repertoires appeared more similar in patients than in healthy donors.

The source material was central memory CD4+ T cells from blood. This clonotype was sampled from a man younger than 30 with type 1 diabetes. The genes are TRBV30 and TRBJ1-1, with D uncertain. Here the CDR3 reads CAWSATNTEAFF. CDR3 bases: TGTGCCTGGTCTGCCACGAACACTGAAGCTTTCTTT.